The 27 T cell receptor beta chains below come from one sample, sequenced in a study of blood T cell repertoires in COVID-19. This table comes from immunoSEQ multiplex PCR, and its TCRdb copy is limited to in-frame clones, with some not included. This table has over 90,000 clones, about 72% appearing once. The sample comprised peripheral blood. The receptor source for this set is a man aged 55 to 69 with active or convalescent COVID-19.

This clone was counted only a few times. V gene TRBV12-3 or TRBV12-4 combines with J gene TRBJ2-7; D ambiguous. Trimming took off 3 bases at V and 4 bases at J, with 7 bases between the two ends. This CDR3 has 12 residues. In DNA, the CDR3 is TGTGCCAGCAGTTTCGGGTCGTACGAGCAGTACGTC. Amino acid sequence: CASSFGSYEQYV.

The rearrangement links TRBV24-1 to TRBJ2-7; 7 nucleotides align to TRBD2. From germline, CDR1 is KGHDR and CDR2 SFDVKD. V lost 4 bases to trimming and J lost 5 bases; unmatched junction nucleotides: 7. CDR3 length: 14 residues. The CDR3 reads CATSEAGEQNEQYF. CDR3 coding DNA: TGTGCCACCAGTGAGGCGGGGGAACAAAACGAGCAGTACTTC.

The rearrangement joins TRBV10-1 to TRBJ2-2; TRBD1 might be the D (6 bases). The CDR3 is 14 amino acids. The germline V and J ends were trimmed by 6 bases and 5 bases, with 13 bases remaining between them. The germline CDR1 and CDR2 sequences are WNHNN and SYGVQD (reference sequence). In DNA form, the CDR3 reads TGCGCCAGCAGCCCTACAGGGATGACCGGGGAGCTGTTTTTT. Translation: CASSPTGMTGELFF.

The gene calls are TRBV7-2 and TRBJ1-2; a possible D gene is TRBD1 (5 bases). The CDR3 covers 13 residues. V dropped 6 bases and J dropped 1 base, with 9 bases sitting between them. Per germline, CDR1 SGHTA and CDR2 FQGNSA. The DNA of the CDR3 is TGTGCCAGCAGACAACAGGTTAACTATGGCTACACCTTC. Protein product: CASRQQVNYGYTF.

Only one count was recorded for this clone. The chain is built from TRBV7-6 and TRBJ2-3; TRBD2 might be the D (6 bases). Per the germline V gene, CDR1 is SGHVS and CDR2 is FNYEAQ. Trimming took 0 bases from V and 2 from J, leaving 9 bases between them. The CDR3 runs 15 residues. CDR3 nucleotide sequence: TGTGCCAGCAGCTTAGCGCGGGGATTCACAGATACGCAGTATTTT. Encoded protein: CASSLARGFTDTQYF.

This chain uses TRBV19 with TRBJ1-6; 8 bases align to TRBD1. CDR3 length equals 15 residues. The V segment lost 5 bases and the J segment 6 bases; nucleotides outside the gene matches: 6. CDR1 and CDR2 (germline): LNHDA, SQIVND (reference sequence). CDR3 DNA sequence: TGTGCCAGTAGTTATCCGGGACAGGTTAATTCACCCCTCCACTTT. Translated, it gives CASSYPGQVNSPLHF.

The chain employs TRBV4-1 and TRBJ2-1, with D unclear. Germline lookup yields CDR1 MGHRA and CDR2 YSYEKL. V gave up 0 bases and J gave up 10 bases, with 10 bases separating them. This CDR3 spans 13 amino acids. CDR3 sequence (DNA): TGCGCCAGCAGCCAAGAAACAGCTTACGAGCAGTTCTTC. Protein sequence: CASSQETAYEQFF.

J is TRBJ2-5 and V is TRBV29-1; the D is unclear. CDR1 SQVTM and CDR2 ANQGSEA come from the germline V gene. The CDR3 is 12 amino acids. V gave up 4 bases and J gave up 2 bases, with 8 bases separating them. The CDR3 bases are TGCAGCGTTGGTTACAGTCAAGAGACCCAGTACTTC. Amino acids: CSVGYSQETQYF.

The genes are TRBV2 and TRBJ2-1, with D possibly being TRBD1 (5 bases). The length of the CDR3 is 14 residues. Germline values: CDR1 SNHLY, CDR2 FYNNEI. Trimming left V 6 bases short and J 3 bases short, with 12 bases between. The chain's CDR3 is CASSDRVLYNEQFF. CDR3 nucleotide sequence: TGTGCCAGCAGCGACAGAGTTCTCTACAATGAGCAGTTCTTC.

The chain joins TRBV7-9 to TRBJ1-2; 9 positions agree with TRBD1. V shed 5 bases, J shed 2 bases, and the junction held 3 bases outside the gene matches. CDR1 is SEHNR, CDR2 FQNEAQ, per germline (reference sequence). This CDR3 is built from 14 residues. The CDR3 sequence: CASSRDRVNYGYTF. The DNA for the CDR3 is TGTGCCAGCAGCCGGGACAGGGTCAACTATGGCTACACCTTC.

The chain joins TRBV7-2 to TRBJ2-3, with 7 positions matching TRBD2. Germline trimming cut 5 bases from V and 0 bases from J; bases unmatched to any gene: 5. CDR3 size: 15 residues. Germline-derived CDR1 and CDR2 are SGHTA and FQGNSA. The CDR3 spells CASSPGLGSTDTQYF. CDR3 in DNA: TGTGCCAGCAGCCCCGGACTAGGTAGCACAGATACGCAGTATTTT.

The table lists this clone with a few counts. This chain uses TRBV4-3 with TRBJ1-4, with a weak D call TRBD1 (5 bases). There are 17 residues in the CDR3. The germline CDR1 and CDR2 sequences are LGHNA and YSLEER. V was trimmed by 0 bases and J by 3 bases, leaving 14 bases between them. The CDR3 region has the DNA TGCGCCAGCAGCCAAGATTGGGGCCAGGGTCCTAATGAAAAACTGTTTTTT. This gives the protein CASSQDWGQGPNEKLFF.

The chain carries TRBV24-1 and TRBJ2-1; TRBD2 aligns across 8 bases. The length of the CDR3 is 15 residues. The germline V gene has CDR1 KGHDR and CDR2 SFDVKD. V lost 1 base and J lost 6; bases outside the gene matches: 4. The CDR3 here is CATSDLVGRGNEQFF. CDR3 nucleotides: TGTGCCACCAGTGATTTAGTCGGGAGGGGCAATGAGCAGTTCTTC.

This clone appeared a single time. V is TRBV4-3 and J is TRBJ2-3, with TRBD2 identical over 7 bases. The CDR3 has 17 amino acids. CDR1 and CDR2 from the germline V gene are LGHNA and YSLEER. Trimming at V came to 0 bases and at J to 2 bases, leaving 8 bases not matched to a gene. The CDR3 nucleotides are TGCGCCAGCAGCCAAGATACCCCCGGGACTACCACAGATACGCAGTATTTT. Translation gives CASSQDTPGTTTDTQYF.

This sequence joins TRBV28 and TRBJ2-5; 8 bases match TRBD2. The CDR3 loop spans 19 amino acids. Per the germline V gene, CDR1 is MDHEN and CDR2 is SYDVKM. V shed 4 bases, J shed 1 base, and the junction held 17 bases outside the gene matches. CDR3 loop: CASSSLFAHLTSGQETQYF. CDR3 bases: TGTGCCAGCAGTTCCTTATTTGCCCACCTTACTAGCGGCCAAGAGACCCAGTACTTC. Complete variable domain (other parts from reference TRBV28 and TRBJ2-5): DVKVTQSSRYLVKRTGEKVFLECVQDMDHENMFWYRQDPGLGLRLIYFSYDVKMKEKGDIPEGYSVSREKKERFSLILESASTNQTSMYLCASSSLFAHLTSGQETQYFGPGTRLLVL.

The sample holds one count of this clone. Here the CDR3 DNA reads TGTGCCAGCAGCGTGGGAGGGAGTCGGGTCGACACTGAAGCTTTCTTT. It specifies CASSVGGSRVDTEAFF. This chain joins TRBV9 and TRBJ1-1; no clear D gene. CDR3 length: 16 amino acids. Trimming left V 2 bases short and J 3 bases short, with 17 bases between. Germline V lookup: CDR1 SGDLS, CDR2 YYNGEE.

The DNA of the CDR3 is TGTGCCAGCCGCCAGGGAGGGGAAGAGACCCAGTACTTC. This gives the protein CASRQGGEETQYF. This rearrangement joins TRBV18 to TRBJ2-5; 7 bases align to TRBD2. The germline V gene has CDR1 KGHSH and CDR2 LQKENI. The J segment lost 3 bases and the V segment lost 8 bases, leaving 6 bases of the junction unmatched. This CDR3 spans 13 amino acids.

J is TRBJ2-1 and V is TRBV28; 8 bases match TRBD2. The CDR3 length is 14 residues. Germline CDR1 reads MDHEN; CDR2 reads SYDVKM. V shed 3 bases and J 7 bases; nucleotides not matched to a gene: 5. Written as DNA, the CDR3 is TGTGCCAGCAGTTTCGGGACTAGTTCTAATGAGCAGTTCTTC. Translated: CASSFGTSSNEQFF.

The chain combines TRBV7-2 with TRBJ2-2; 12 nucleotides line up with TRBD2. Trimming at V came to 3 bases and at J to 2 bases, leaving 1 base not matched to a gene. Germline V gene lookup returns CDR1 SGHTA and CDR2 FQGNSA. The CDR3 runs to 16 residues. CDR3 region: CASSLTSGGNTGELFF. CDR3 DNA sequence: TGTGCCAGCAGCTTGACTAGCGGGGGAAACACCGGGGAGCTGTTTTTT.

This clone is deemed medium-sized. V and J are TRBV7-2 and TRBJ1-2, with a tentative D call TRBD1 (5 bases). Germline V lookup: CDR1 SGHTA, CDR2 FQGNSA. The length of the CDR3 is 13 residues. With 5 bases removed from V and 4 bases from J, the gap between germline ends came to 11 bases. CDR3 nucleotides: TGTGCCAGCAGCCCCCTTGGGGCCTATGGCTACACCTTC. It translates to CASSPLGAYGYTF.

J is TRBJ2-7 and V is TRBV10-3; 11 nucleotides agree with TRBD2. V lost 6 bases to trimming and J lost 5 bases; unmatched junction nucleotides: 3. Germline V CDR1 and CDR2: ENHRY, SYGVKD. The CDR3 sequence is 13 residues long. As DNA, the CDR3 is TGTGCCATCAGGGGGACTAGCGGTGACGAGCAGTACGTC. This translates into CAIRGTSGDEQYV.

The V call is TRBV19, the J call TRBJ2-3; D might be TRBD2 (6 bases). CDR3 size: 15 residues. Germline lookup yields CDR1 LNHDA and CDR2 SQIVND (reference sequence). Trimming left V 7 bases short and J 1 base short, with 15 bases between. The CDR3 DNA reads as TGTGCCAGTACCAGACGGGACTCACGCACAGATACGCAGTATTTT. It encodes CASTRRDSRTDTQYF.

The CDR3 DNA is TGTGCCAGCAGACCACCGACTAGCGGGAGCGATAATGAGCAGTTCTTC. Amino acid sequence: CASRPPTSGSDNEQFF. The chain links TRBV3-1 (or the pseudogene TRBV3-2) to TRBJ2-1; 12 bases agree with TRBD2. The CDR3 is 16 residues long. V shed 6 bases and J 7 bases; nucleotides not matched to a gene: 10. Germline V gene data show CDR1 as LGHDT and CDR2 as YNNKEL (reference sequence).

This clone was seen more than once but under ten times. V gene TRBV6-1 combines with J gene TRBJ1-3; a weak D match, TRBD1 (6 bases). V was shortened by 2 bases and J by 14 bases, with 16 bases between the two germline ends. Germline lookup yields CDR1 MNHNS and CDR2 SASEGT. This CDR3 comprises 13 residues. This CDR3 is CASSETFRDTVYF. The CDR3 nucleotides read TGTGCCAGCAGTGAAACGTTTCGGGACACAGTATATTTT.

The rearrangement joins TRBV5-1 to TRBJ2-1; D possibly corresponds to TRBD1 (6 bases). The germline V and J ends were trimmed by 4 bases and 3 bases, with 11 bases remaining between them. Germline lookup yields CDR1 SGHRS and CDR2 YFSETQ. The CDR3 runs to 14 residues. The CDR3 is CASSTQGFYNEQFF. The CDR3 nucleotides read TGCGCCAGCAGCACACAGGGCTTCTACAATGAGCAGTTCTTC.

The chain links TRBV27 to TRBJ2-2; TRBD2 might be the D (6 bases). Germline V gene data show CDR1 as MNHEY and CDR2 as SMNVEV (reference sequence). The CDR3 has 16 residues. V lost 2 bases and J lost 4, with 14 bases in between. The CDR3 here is CASSLIRELGTGELFF. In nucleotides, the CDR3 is TGTGCCAGCAGTTTAATCCGGGAGCTGGGCACCGGGGAGCTGTTTTTT.

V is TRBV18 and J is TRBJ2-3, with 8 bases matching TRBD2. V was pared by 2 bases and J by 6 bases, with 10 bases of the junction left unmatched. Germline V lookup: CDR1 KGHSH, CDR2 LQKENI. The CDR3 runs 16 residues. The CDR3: CASSPGLAGLKDTQYF. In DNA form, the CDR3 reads TGTGCCAGCTCACCAGGCTTAGCGGGATTAAAGGATACGCAGTATTTT.